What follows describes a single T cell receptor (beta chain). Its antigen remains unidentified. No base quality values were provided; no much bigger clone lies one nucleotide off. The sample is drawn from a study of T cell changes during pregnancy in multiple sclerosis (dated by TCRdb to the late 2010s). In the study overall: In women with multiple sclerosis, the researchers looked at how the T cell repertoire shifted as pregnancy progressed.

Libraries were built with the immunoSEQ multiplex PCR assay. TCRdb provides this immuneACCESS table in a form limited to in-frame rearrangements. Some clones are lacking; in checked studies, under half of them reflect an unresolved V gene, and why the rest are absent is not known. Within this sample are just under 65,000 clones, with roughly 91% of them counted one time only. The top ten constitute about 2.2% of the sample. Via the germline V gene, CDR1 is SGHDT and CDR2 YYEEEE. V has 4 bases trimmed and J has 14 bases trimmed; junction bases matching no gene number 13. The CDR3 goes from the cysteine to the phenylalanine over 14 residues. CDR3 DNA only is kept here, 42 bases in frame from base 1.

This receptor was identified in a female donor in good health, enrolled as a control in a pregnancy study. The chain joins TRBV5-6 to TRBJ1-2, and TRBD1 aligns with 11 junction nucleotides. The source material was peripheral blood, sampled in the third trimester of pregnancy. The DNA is TGTGCCAGCAGCGATGTCGCGGGACAGGGGGATGAGACCTTC. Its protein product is CASSDVAGQGDETF.